The clone carrying this TCR beta chain was observed many times. The antigen remains unidentified. The V and J ends lost 4 bases and 5 bases respectively, with 6 bases between them. The CDR3 loop spans 12 amino acids. Germline CDR1 reads SNHLY; CDR2 reads FYNNEI. Time point given: sample taken at primary tumor resection. Sequencing of whole RNA from tumor, nontumor lung or frozen PBMC involved no sorting. The data derive from a study of spatial heterogeneity in lung cancer. Study background: In raw reads, more than eight appearances on average were recorded for each unique TCR and UMI combination. General study points: Intratumoral expanded alpha and beta TCR counts were found to track tumor mutation counts. Ubiquitous expanded TCR counts tracked ubiquitous nonsynonymous mutations, and regional counts tracked regional ones. Tumor T cells had an estimated coverage that came to about 6.5% for alpha chains and roughly 13% for beta chains.

TCRdb reanalysed the 5' RACE reads using MiXCR and keeps one entry per CDR3 protein. This repertoire shows about 14,000 distinct CDR3 sequences, less than 4.5% found once; its top ten account for more than 6%. The chain combines TRBV2 with TRBJ2-4; D might be TRBD2 (6 bases). The receptor comes from a male donor with early-stage non-small cell lung cancer. Sequences were derived from lung tumor tissue, sampled at surgery. The CDR3 DNA reads as TGTGCCAGCAGTGGGGGGGAAAACATTCAGTACTTC. Translating it yields CASSGGENIQYF.